The T cell receptor beta chain under discussion was sequenced for a study of molecular identifiers for immune sequencing clone quantification. Sorted naive CD8 T cells, roughly 20,000 to 1,100,000, were sequenced from 10%, 30% or 50% RNA. One entry per CDR3 protein results from TCRdb running MiXCR on the PCR reads. The sample holds about 630,000 distinct CDR3 sequences, around 25% seen once. This clonotype appeared a few times. The antigen remains undetermined. Study observations and caveats: Clones above 20 RNA copies held over 98% of effector molecules, under 1% in naive cells.

The receptor comes from a human donor in good health. Some libraries in this study had Jurkat cell RNA spiked in. The sample consisted of naive CD8+ T cells from blood, with Jurkat cell RNA spiked in. Subset in this sample: FACS-sorted CD8+CD4-CCR7+CD45RA+ naive T cells.

This CDR3 is CSVEAGGELYGYTF. In nucleotides, the CDR3 is TGCAGCGTTGAGGCGGGGGGGGAACTCTATGGCTACACCTTC. V is TRBV29-1 and J is TRBJ1-2; perhaps TRBD1 as D (5 bases). This CDR3 has 14 amino acids. Germline CDR1 reads SQVTM; CDR2 reads ANQGSEA. V lost 3 bases and J 4 bases, leaving 15 bases between the germline ends.